These 26 T cell receptor beta chains share one sample of origin, sequenced in a study of post-analysis software for immune sequencing data. These receptors have no known antigen. Carried by the TCR beta cDNA libraries were unique molecular identifiers. TCRdb reprocessed the PCR reads with MiXCR, giving one entry per CDR3 protein. The data contain about 620,000 distinct CDR3 sequences, 44% of them singletons. The study, taken as a whole, reports: With TRBV5-6, TRBV5-1 and TRBV20-1 included, five TRBV segments were more frequent in patients than in controls.

The material sequenced was blood. These receptors were obtained from a girl aged 5-17 years with multiple sclerosis.

This clonotype was counted a few times. This chain links TRBV27 with TRBJ1-4, with 7 bases aligning to TRBD1. The junction had 8 bases not matched to a gene; V was cut back by 4 bases and J by 0 bases. Per germline, CDR1 MNHEY and CDR2 SMNVEV (reference sequence). This CDR3 is built from 17 residues. The CDR3 DNA reads as TGTGCCAGCAGTTCGACATACGGGACAGCAACTAATGAAAAACTGTTTTTT. This gives the protein CASSSTYGTATNEKLFF.

This clonotype came up once. The chain has TRBV10-3 and TRBJ1-5, with D perhaps TRBD1 (5 bases). Trimming took off 0 bases at V and 5 bases at J, with 11 bases between the two ends. The V gene's germline CDR1 is ENHRY and CDR2 SYGVKD. The CDR3 runs to 15 residues. The CDR3 spells CAISESFTGHQPQHF. The CDR3 nucleotides are TGTGCCATCAGTGAGTCGTTCACAGGTCATCAGCCCCAGCATTTT.

The chain is built from TRBV20-1 and TRBJ2-7; D ambiguous. This CDR3 comprises 14 residues. V lost 0 bases and J lost 2, with 11 bases in between. Germline-derived CDR1 and CDR2 are DFQATT and SNEGSKA (reference sequence). The CDR3 reads CSARDPASAYEQYF. DNA of the CDR3: TGCAGTGCTAGAGACCCCGCGTCTGCCTACGAGCAGTACTTC.

This clonotype was seen more than once but under ten times. The chain has TRBV20-1 and TRBJ1-5; tentatively, D is TRBD1 (5 bases). Trimming cost V 5 bases and J 2 bases, with 13 bases left between them. This CDR3 spans 14 amino acids. Per the germline V gene, CDR1 is DFQATT and CDR2 is SNEGSKA (reference sequence). The DNA for the CDR3 is TGCAGTGCTCCCGGGGGGGTAGGCAATCAGCCCCAGCATTTT. It yields the protein CSAPGGVGNQPQHF.

Only a few counts were recorded for this clonotype. The chain carries TRBV12-3 or TRBV12-4 and TRBJ2-1; 8 nucleotides align to TRBD2. The CDR3 length is 15 residues. After removal of 4 bases from V and 7 bases from J, the junction contained 9 bases not matched to a gene. The CDR3 sequence is CASSSPGGRRNEQFF. CDR3 DNA sequence: TGTGCCAGCAGTTCTCCGGGCGGGAGGAGGAATGAGCAGTTCTTC.

The chain has TRBV24-1 and TRBJ2-3; TRBD2 matches 9 bases. Trimming removed 4 bases from V and 2 bases from J; junction bases left unmatched: 9. Germline V gene lookup returns CDR1 KGHDR and CDR2 SFDVKD. CDR3 length equals 17 residues. This CDR3 is CATSDSGTSSTTDTQYF. CDR3 nucleotide sequence: TGTGCCACCAGTGACTCCGGGACTAGCTCAACCACAGATACGCAGTATTTT.

The V call is TRBV3-1, the J call TRBJ2-3; tentatively, D is TRBD2 (6 bases). Germline CDR1 and CDR2: LGHDT and YNNKEL (reference sequence). Trimming took off 4 bases at V and 2 bases at J, with 16 bases between the two ends. The CDR3 consists of 16 residues. The CDR3 spells CASSRHIGGLTDTQYF. CDR3 DNA: TGTGCCAGCAGCCGTCACATCGGGGGACTCACAGATACGCAGTATTTT.

This clonotype was detected a few times. The chain has TRBV11-2 and TRBJ2-3; D remains unclear. Germline V gene lookup returns CDR1 SGHAT and CDR2 FQNNGV. This CDR3 is built from 14 residues. Trimming cost V 8 bases and J 0 bases, with 12 bases left between them. In DNA, the CDR3 is TGTGCCAGCGGCCTTCTCCGTAGCACAGATACGCAGTATTTT. Encoded protein: CASGLLRSTDTQYF.

This rearrangement joins TRBV5-6 to TRBJ2-1; D might be TRBD2 (5 bases). The V gene's germline CDR1 is SGHDT and CDR2 YYEEEE. The germline V and J ends were trimmed by 0 bases and 3 bases, with 16 bases remaining between them. The CDR3 loop spans 17 amino acids. CDR3 sequence (DNA): TGTGCCAGCAGCTTGGGGACTGCCCTCGACGACTACAATGAGCAGTTCTTC. Translation: CASSLGTALDDYNEQFF.

This chain uses TRBV10-3 with TRBJ1-5; a possible D gene is TRBD1 (5 bases). Trimming took off 6 bases at V and 1 base at J, with 7 bases between the two ends. The CDR3 is 13 amino acids. Germline CDR1 and CDR2: ENHRY and SYGVKD. CDR3 region: CAIRGQSNQPQHF. The CDR3 DNA reads as TGTGCCATCAGGGGGCAGAGCAATCAGCCCCAGCATTTT.

The chain is built from TRBV4-1 and TRBJ2-1, with D uncertain. Germline lookup yields CDR1 MGHRA and CDR2 YSYEKL. The V end was cut by 1 base, the J end by 13 bases, with 11 bases between. This CDR3 contains 12 residues. The CDR3 bases are TGCGCCAGCAGCCAAGGCTCCGGGCATCAGTTCTTC. Translation: CASSQGSGHQFF.

The chain links TRBV12-3 or TRBV12-4 to TRBJ2-3; 8 nucleotides line up with TRBD2. This CDR3 region has 16 residues. The V segment lost 3 bases and the J segment 3 bases; nucleotides outside the gene matches: 8. CDR3: CASSFGLAGRTDTQYF. The CDR3 DNA sequence: TGTGCCAGCAGTTTTGGGCTAGCGGGTAGAACAGATACGCAGTATTTT.

The chain joins TRBV20-1 to TRBJ2-7; 8 nucleotides line up with TRBD1. Germline values: CDR1 DFQATT, CDR2 SNEGSKA (reference sequence). The length of the CDR3 is 14 residues. The V segment lost 6 bases and the J segment 4 bases; nucleotides outside the gene matches: 11. CDR3 amino acids: CSAPLTGTGYEQYF. In DNA, the CDR3 is TGCAGTGCCCCCCTAACCGGGACAGGTTACGAGCAGTACTTC.

This clonotype came up a few times. The chain is built from TRBV12-3 or TRBV12-4 and TRBJ2-1; possibly TRBD2 for D (5 bases). V lost 7 bases and J lost 3, with 16 bases in between. CDR3 length equals 15 residues. The CDR3: CASILGEGGYNEQFF. For the CDR3, the DNA is TGTGCCAGCATCTTGGGAGAGGGTGGCTACAATGAGCAGTTCTTC.

This clonotype has a handful of counts. The V call is TRBV12-3 or TRBV12-4, the J call TRBJ2-5, with D possibly matching TRBD2 (5 bases). This CDR3 is 15 amino acids long. The V end lost 2 bases, the J end lost 2 bases, and 12 bases lay between the germline ends. The CDR3: CASSLPAGPQETQYF. CDR3 sequence (DNA): TGTGCCAGCAGTTTACCGGCGGGTCCTCAAGAGACCCAGTACTTC.

CDR3 sequence (DNA): TGTGCCAGCAGCCGGACAGGGGCCATCCAAGAGACCCAGTACTTC. This codes for CASSRTGAIQETQYF. The chain couples TRBV12-3 or TRBV12-4 to TRBJ2-5; 9 bases match TRBD1. The CDR3 runs to 15 residues. J gave up 1 base and V 6 bases, and 6 bases lay outside the gene matches.

The gene calls are TRBV24-1 and TRBJ2-7, with D perhaps matching TRBD1 (5 bases). The CDR3 has 13 residues. Germline loops: CDR1 KGHDR, CDR2 SFDVKD. The V end lost 1 base, the J end lost 3 bases, and 6 bases lay between the germline ends. Written as DNA, the CDR3 is TGTGCCACCAGTGATTTTGACAGCTACGAGCAGTACTTC. Protein sequence: CATSDFDSYEQYF.

This clonotype was counted a few times. The genes are TRBV12-3 or TRBV12-4 and TRBJ2-7; 9 positions agree with TRBD1. The CDR3 has 13 residues. The V gene end was trimmed by 3 bases and the J gene end by 7 bases; junction bases not matched to a gene: 4. CDR3 residues: CASSLGDRVEQYF. The DNA of the CDR3 is TGTGCCAGCAGTTTGGGGGACAGGGTTGAGCAGTACTTC.

The chain couples TRBV6-2 or TRBV6-3 to TRBJ1-2, with a possible D match to TRBD1 (5 bases). The V end was cut by 2 bases, the J end by 1 base, with 17 bases between. The germline CDR1 and CDR2 sequences are MNHEY and SVGEGT. This CDR3 is built from 17 residues. The CDR3 sequence is CASSYHSVGTSNYGYTF. The CDR3, as DNA: TGTGCCAGCAGTTACCACTCGGTCGGGACGAGTAACTATGGCTACACCTTC.

The chain carries TRBV7-3 and TRBJ2-5, with D perhaps matching TRBD1 (6 bases). The CDR3 contains 14 residues. Trimming stripped 5 bases from V and 5 bases from J, with 15 bases between. Germline V gene data show CDR1 as SGHTA and CDR2 as FQGTGA. The CDR3 nucleotides are TGTGCCAGCAGCCCAGGGGCAGGCCGGGAGACCCAGTACTTC. It yields the protein CASSPGAGRETQYF.

The rearrangement links TRBV7-9 to TRBJ2-5; 7 positions agree with TRBD2. The J call may be mistaken, given a closer DNA end match to TRBJ2-7. The length of the CDR3 is 13 residues. Germline CDR1 and CDR2: SEHNR and FQNEAQ (reference sequence). For the CDR3, the DNA is TGTGCCAGCAACTCGGTTAGCGGGTCCGAGCAGTACTTC. It encodes CASNSVSGSEQYF.

The CDR3 bases are TGTGCCAGCAGCTCTCGACGCATCCTGGGCACTGAAGCTTTCTTT. This translates into CASSSRRILGTEAFF. This chain links TRBV21-1 with TRBJ1-1. TRBV21-1 is flagged as a pseudogene. The CDR3 consists of 15 residues.

V and J are TRBV7-9 and TRBJ2-7, with 8 positions matching TRBD2. The trim removed 3 bases at V and 2 bases at J, leaving 6 bases unmatched. The CDR3 is made up of 15 amino acids. Germline-derived CDR1 and CDR2 are SEHNR and FQNEAQ (reference sequence). CDR3 bases: TGTGCCAGCAGCTTGGGACTAGTACCTCCCTACGAGCAGTACTTC. This codes for CASSLGLVPPYEQYF.

This rearrangement joins TRBV20-1 to TRBJ2-5; D may be TRBD1 (5 bases). The J call could be wrong; TRBJ2-7 is a better fit for the DNA end. CDR1 and CDR2 (germline): DFQATT, SNEGSKA (reference sequence). CDR3 length equals 15 residues. The CDR3 region has the DNA TGCAGTGCTAGAACCCCAGGGTCTACCAAAGGCGAGCAGTACTTC. Its translation: CSARTPGSTKGEQYF.

The chain is built from TRBV12-3 or TRBV12-4 and TRBJ1-2; perhaps TRBD1 as D (5 bases). The CDR3 is 14 residues long. V was cut by 4 bases and J by 8 bases, with 17 bases left in between. CDR3 loop: CASSWHSDTFGYTF. DNA for the CDR3: TGTGCCAGCAGTTGGCATTCGGACACCTTCGGCTACACCTTC.

The J gene is TRBJ1-1, the V gene TRBV29-1; D remains ambiguous. The germline CDR1 and CDR2 sequences are SQVTM and ANQGSEA. Trimming stripped 6 bases from V and 1 base from J, with 18 bases between. The CDR3 has 15 amino acids. As DNA, the CDR3 is TGCAGCGTCCAAAATCATTTAGACACGAACACTGAAGCTTTCTTT. Translation: CSVQNHLDTNTEAFF.